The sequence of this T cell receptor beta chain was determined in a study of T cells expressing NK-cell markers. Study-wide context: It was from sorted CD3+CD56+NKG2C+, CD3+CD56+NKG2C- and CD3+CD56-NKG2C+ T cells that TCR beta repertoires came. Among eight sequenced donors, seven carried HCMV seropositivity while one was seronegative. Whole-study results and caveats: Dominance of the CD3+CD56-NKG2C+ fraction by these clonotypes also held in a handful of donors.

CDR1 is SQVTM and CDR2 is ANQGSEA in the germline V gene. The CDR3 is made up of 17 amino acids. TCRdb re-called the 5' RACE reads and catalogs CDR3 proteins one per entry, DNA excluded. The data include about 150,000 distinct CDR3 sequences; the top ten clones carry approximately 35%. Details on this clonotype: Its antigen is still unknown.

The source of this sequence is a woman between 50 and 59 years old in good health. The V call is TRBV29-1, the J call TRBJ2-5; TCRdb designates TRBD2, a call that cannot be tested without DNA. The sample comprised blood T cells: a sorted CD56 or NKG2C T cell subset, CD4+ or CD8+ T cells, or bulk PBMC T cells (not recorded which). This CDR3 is CSVDGTSGRTGSETQYF.